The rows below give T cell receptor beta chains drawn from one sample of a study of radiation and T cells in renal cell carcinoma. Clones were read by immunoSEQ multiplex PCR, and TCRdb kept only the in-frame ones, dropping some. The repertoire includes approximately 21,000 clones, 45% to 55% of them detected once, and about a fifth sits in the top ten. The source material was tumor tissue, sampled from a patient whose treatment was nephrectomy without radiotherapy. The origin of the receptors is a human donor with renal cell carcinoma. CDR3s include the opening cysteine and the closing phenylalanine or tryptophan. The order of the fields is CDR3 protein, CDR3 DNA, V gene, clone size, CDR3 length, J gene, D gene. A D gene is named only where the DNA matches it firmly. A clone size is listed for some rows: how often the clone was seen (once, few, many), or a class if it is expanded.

CASSFWRGARETQYF | TGTGCCAGCAGCTTCTGGCGGGGGGCACGGGAGACCCAGTACTTC | TRBV7-2 | . | 15 | TRBJ2-5 | TRBD2
CASSLEPAVIQYF | TGTGCCAGCAGCTTAGAACCAGCGGTGATCCAGTACTTC | TRBV7-2 | . | 13 | TRBJ2-5 | .
CASNSGGRITDTQYF | TGTGCCAGCAACAGCGGGGGGAGGATTACAGATACGCAGTATTTT | TRBV2 | . | 15 | TRBJ2-3 | TRBD2
CASSKPPTRYATYEQYF | TGTGCCAGCAGCAAACCCCCCACGAGGTACGCGACCTACGAGCAGTACTTC | TRBV21-1 | few | 17 | TRBJ2-7 | .
CASSPARDTQYF | TGTGCCAGCAGTCCAGCCCGGGATACGCAGTATTTT | TRBV27 | . | 12 | TRBJ2-3 | .
CASSATPIIGNTIYF | TGTGCCAGCAGCGCTACCCCCATTATAGGAAACACCATATATTTT | TRBV5-6 | . | 15 | TRBJ1-3 | .
CASDRLSEAFF | TGTGCCAGCGACAGGCTATCTGAAGCTTTCTTT | TRBV9 | few | 11 | TRBJ1-1 | .
CASSLLSGGGPGELFF | TGCGCCAGCAGCTTGTTGTCTGGCGGGGGTCCCGGGGAGCTGTTTTTT | TRBV5-1 | . | 16 | TRBJ2-2 | TRBD2
CASSVGDRNSPLHF | TGTGCCAGCAGCGTAGGGGACAGGAATTCACCCCTCCACTTT | TRBV9 | . | 14 | TRBJ1-6 | TRBD1
CASSPRQETASYEQYF | TGTGCCAGCAGCCCTAGGCAGGAGACAGCCTCCTACGAGCAGTACTTC | TRBV9 | . | 16 | TRBJ2-7 | .
CASTLDRGLGDTQYF | TGCGCCAGCACCCTTGATAGGGGGCTGGGGGATACGCAGTATTTT | TRBV5-1 | . | 15 | TRBJ2-3 | TRBD1
CASSLASEQYF | TGTGCCAGCAGCTTGGCCTCCGAGCAGTACTTC | TRBV5-5 | few | 11 | TRBJ2-7 | .
CASSLGRGSTEAFF | TGTGCCAGCAGCTTAGGCCGAGGCTCCACTGAAGCTTTCTTT | TRBV7-2 | few | 14 | TRBJ1-1 | .
CASSSGPFQDTQYF | TGTGCCAGCAGCTCCGGACCTTTCCAAGATACGCAGTATTTT | TRBV9 | . | 14 | TRBJ2-3 | .
CASSRGQGNEKLFF | TGTGCCAGCAGCCGGGGACAGGGGAATGAAAAACTGTTTTTT | TRBV7-9 | . | 14 | TRBJ1-4 | TRBD1
CASMARTGGFITSNQPQHF | TGCGCCAGCATGGCTAGGACAGGGGGCTTTATTACGAGCAATCAGCCCCAGCATTTT | TRBV10-2 | . | 19 | TRBJ1-5 | TRBD1
CASSVEILAGGPGDTQYF | TGTGCCAGCAGCGTAGAAATCCTAGCGGGGGGTCCGGGAGATACGCAGTATTTT | TRBV9 | once | 18 | TRBJ2-3 | TRBD2
CASSSVEGHYGYTF | TGTGCCAGCAGCTCGGTAGAAGGCCACTATGGCTACACCTTC | TRBV5-1 | . | 14 | TRBJ1-2 | .
CASSSGAPVDEQYF | TGTGCCAGCAGTTCAGGGGCTCCGGTAGACGAGCAGTACTTC | TRBV6-5 | . | 14 | TRBJ2-7 | .
CASSPVRFNEKLFF | TGTGCCAGCAGCCCGGTCAGATTTAATGAAAAACTGTTTTTT | TRBV4-2 | . | 14 | TRBJ1-4 | .
CASSPGITEAFF | TGTGCCAGCAGCCCAGGGATTACTGAAGCTTTCTTT | TRBV7-8 | . | 12 | TRBJ1-1 | .
CASSLRQGPSNQPQHF | TGTGCCAGCAGCTTGCGTCAGGGACCCAGCAATCAGCCCCAGCATTTT | TRBV5-6 | . | 16 | TRBJ1-5 | .
CASSASGLAGEEQYF | TGTGCCAGCAGCGCCTCGGGACTAGCGGGGGAAGAGCAGTACTTC | TRBV7-8 | medium-sized | 15 | TRBJ2-7 | TRBD2
CASSLNGEGYTF | TGTGCCAGCAGCCTTAACGGGGAGGGCTACACCTTC | TRBV11-2 | . | 12 | TRBJ1-2 | .
CASSVAGQPYNSPLHF | TGTGCCAGCAGCGTAGCAGGACAGCCCTATAATTCACCCCTCCACTTT | TRBV9 | . | 16 | TRBJ1-6 | .
CASSNDRRETQYF | TGTGCCAGCAGCAACGACCGGCGAGAGACCCAGTACTTC | TRBV7-8 | . | 13 | TRBJ2-5 | .
CASSQDGATNEKLFF | TGCGCCAGCAGCCAAGATGGAGCAACTAATGAAAAACTGTTTTTT | TRBV4-3 | few | 15 | TRBJ1-4 | .
CSATTGAEAFF | TGCAGTGCTACGACAGGGGCTGAAGCTTTCTTT | TRBV20-1 | few | 11 | TRBJ1-1 | TRBD1
CASSPYLGDTQYF | TGTGCCAGCAGCCCTTACCTCGGGGATACGCAGTATTTT | TRBV2 | . | 13 | TRBJ2-3 | .
CASSISGDYGYTF | TGTGCCAGTAGTATCTCAGGGGACTATGGCTACACCTTC | TRBV19 | . | 13 | TRBJ1-2 | .
CASSPDRGRWTEAFF | TGTGCCAGCAGTCCGGACAGGGGGCGATGGACTGAAGCTTTCTTT | TRBV2 | once | 15 | TRBJ1-1 | TRBD1
CASSEALDRYNEQFF | TGTGCCAGCAGTGAAGCCCTGGACAGATACAATGAGCAGTTCTTC | TRBV2 | . | 15 | TRBJ2-1 | .
CASSVIRYEKLFF | TGTGCCAGCAGTGTGATAAGATATGAAAAACTGTTTTTT | TRBV2 | few | 13 | TRBJ1-4 | .
CASSYLISTDTQYF | TGTGCCAGCAGTTACCTGATAAGCACAGATACGCAGTATTTT | TRBV6-6 | . | 14 | TRBJ2-3 | .
CASSEGQAPQETQYF | TGTGCCAGCAGCGAGGGACAGGCCCCCCAAGAGACCCAGTACTTC | TRBV9 | many | 15 | TRBJ2-5 | TRBD1
CASSIVNRGYSDTEAFF | TGTGCCAGTAGTATAGTGAACAGGGGGTATTCTGACACTGAAGCTTTCTTT | TRBV19 | . | 17 | TRBJ1-1 | TRBD1
CASSRDQAPNEKLFF | TGCGCCAGCAGCCGGGACCAGGCGCCTAATGAAAAACTGTTTTTT | TRBV4-3 | . | 15 | TRBJ1-4 | .